This entry features one T cell receptor beta chain sequence. Methods used by the authors: Scientists estimated how many nucleated cells there were by amplifying reference gene primers. TCRdb's copy holds only in-frame clones and misses some; the assay was immunoSEQ multiplex PCR. That table is the source of V, J and clone size, and D and trimming were worked out from the DNA. Of approximately 250,000 clones in the sample, 84% were seen once. The data were obtained in a study of blood T cell repertoires in COVID-19. Study-wide background: Collection of acute and convalescent COVID-19 samples took place in the United States, Italy and Spain. The analysed material was cDNA or gDNA that came from T cells, B-cell-depleted T cells, or PBMCs.

V trimming: 2 bases; J trimming: 8 bases; junction bases outside the gene matches: 13. The germline CDR1 and CDR2 sequences are SEHNR and FQNEAQ (reference sequence). This CDR3 region has 18 residues. Material for sequencing was peripheral blood. This receptor was taken from a man aged 40-55 years who had recovered from COVID-19. This chain uses TRBV7-9 with TRBJ2-1; 12 positions match TRBD1. The CDR3 loop is CASSLTTARGQGADEQFF. The CDR3 region has the DNA TGTGCCAGCAGCTTAACTACCGCCCGGGGACAGGGGGCCGATGAGCAGTTCTTC.